This TCR beta chain was retrieved from a study of vaccination effects on CD4 cells after COVID-19. Study-wide results and caveats: The study found that only 1 of 255 vaccine-induced clones from healthy vaccinees cross-reacted with common cold coronaviruses. By a late point after vaccination, infection- and vaccine-induced clones had shrunk markedly through clonal contraction.

ViraFEST assay sequencing came after antigen-specific CD4+ T cells were expanded with viral peptide pools. Following 10 days of culture, CD4+ T cells were isolated. Fresh IL-2-containing medium replaced half the medium on days 3 and 7. The length of the CDR3 is 14 residues. V lost 7 bases and J lost 4; bases outside the gene matches: 7. CDR1 is SNHLY and CDR2 is FYNNEI in the germline V gene. As to this clone: Its antigen is unidentified.

Assay: immunoSEQ multiplex PCR; the TCRdb copy retains only in-frame clones and omits some. The data hold about 54,000 clones, with 80% observed a single time. The source was CD4+ T cells from PBMCs cultured with HCoV-229E spike peptides, collected before COVID-19 vaccination. The rearrangement uses TRBV2 and TRBJ1-2; 9 bases are a match to TRBD1. This TCR was recovered from a human donor who received a COVID-19 vaccine. Here the CDR3 reads CASNMDRGAYGYTF. Written as DNA, the CDR3 is TGTGCCAGCAATATGGACAGGGGCGCCTATGGCTACACCTTC.